This TCR beta chain was recorded in a study of PD-1 blockade in classical Hodgkin lymphoma. Across the whole study: Patients were infused with nivolumab 3 mg/kg every 2 weeks.

The CDR3 loop spans 16 amino acids. Germline loops: CDR1 GTSNPN, CDR2 SVGIG (reference sequence). The V end lost 4 bases, the J end lost 0 bases, and 15 bases lay between the germline ends. For this clone: The antigen is undetermined.

Overall study findings and caveats: By cycle point C4D1, TCR diversity had risen significantly in CD4+ cells (but not CD8+ cells). Newly diagnosed patients had diversity similar to the baseline diversity of complete responders.

Exposure to brentuximab vedotin varied, and each patient had relapsed following autologous stem cell transplantation. Method: immunoSEQ multiplex PCR; TCRdb's copy keeps in-frame clones and lacks some. The sample shows about 18,000 clones, 75% to 90% of them seen only once. The chain employs TRBV30 and TRBJ2-2; D possibly uses TRBD1 or TRBD2 (5 bases each). This TCR was recovered from a human donor with classical Hodgkin lymphoma. The source material was peripheral blood mononuclear cells (PBMCs), sampled at baseline. The CDR3 coding sequence is TGTGCCTGGACCTTAGGGACGGACGCGAACACCGGGGAGCTGTTTTTT. Protein sequence: CAWTLGTDANTGELFF.